This T cell receptor (beta chain) was identified in a study of response to subunit inactivated influenza vaccine. Regarding the study as a whole: The authors put forward the suggestion that each seasonal influenza vaccination may bring in only a limited number of new T cells.

TCRdb passed the RT-PCR reads through MiXCR, listing each CDR3 protein once. This sample carries about 780,000 distinct CDR3 sequences, about 18% of them seen once, and the ten largest clones take 9.5% to 13%. The germline V gene encodes CDR1 SGHTS and CDR2 YDEGEE. V dropped 3 bases and J dropped 4; count of bases not matched to a gene: 7. The CDR3 contains 17 residues. This clonotype appeared a few times. Antigen unknown. The source of this sequence is a man aged 45-65 years who received an inactivated influenza vaccine. The sequencing used PBMCs from blood, collected less than 6 days after vaccination. V and J are TRBV5-8 and TRBJ2-5; 15 bases match TRBD2. The CDR3 region is CASSSGLAGGPSETQYF. Here the CDR3 DNA reads TGTGCCAGCAGCTCCGGACTAGCGGGGGGGCCATCAGAGACCCAGTACTTC. Supplemented by reference TRBV5-8 and TRBJ2-5, the full variable domain reads EAGVTQSPTHLIKTRGQQATLRCSPISGHTSVYWYQQALGLGLQFLLWYDEGEERNRGNFPPRFSGRQFPNYSSELNVNALELEDSALYLCASSSGLAGGPSETQYFGPGTRLLVL.